These 3 T cell receptor beta chains originate from one sample sequenced in a study of Ad26.COV2.S vaccination and SARS-CoV-2 variants. The treatment denotes: around 19 received Ad26.COV2.S at low or high dose, single or two shots; 5 received placebo; per-sample allocation not given. Collection of samples fell on day 63 after the first vaccine or placebo injection. Assay used: immunoSEQ multiplex PCR; TCRdb lists only in-frame clones, some missing. In the table there are about 350,000 clones, approximately 90% of which are singletons. The sample was peripheral blood, taken in a trial of Ad26.COV2.S vaccine versus placebo. All receptors come from a person aged 18-60 years who received the Ad26.COV2.S COVID-19 vaccine or a placebo.

This chain uses TRBV4-1 with TRBJ1-1; no reliable D call. CDR1 and CDR2 from the germline V gene are MGHRA and YSYEKL. With 1 base removed from V and 5 bases from J, the gap between germline ends came to 8 bases. The CDR3 has 13 residues. CDR3 bases: TGCGCCAGCAGCCAAGTTAGCCGTACTGAAGCTTTCTTT. It specifies CASSQVSRTEAFF.

The J gene is TRBJ2-5, the V gene TRBV3-1 (or the pseudogene TRBV3-2); D not resolved. CDR3 length: 18 amino acids. The V gene lost 0 bases and the J gene lost 2 bases, with 19 bases spanning the gap. Germline loops: CDR1 LGHDT, CDR2 YNNKEL (reference sequence). Here the CDR3 reads CASSQEGRKSVLQETQYF. CDR3 DNA: TGTGCCAGCAGCCAAGAAGGCAGAAAGAGCGTTTTACAAGAGACCCAGTACTTC.

This rearrangement joins TRBV28 to TRBJ1-5; D is uncertain. Trimming cost V 3 bases and J 0 bases, with 6 bases left between them. CDR3 size: 14 residues. The V gene's germline CDR1 is MDHEN and CDR2 SYDVKM. CDR3 DNA sequence: TGTGCCAGCAGTTTGGAAGCTAGCAATCAGCCCCAGCATTTT. This sequence encodes CASSLEASNQPQHF.